This TCR beta chain stems from a study of neurological immune-mediated disorders. Time point specified: longitudinal time-point 2. 5'RACE generated cDNA with 10-nucleotide random UMIs. TCRdb recomputed calls from the 5' RACE reads with MiXCR, one row per CDR3 protein. This table has about 60,000 distinct CDR3 sequences, roughly 10% appearing once. CDR3 size: 13 residues. V was shortened by 6 bases and J by 3 bases, with 11 bases between the two germline ends. CDR1 and CDR2 from the germline V gene are DFQATT and SNEGSKA (reference sequence). This clonotype was counted ten times or more. This receptor was identified in a man under 40 in good health. The specimen sequenced was PBMCs. The V call is TRBV20-1, the J call TRBJ2-2, with unresolved D. The CDR3 nucleotides read TGCAGTGCCGTCCCCGGAGACACCGGGGAGCTGTTTTTT. Its translation: CSAVPGDTGELFF.